The T cell receptor beta chain described here comes from a study of blood T cells in healthy people across ages. A second PCR, run for about 7 to 11 cycles, used a sample-barcoded 5' primer plus a J-beta primer mix. A tag from a template-switch adaptor with 12 random nucleotides marked each cDNA molecule. Per-sample output comprised a minimum of 2.5 million paired-end reads containing CDR3. TCRdb re-called the 5' RACE reads with MiXCR, one entry per CDR3 protein. The table lists about 680,000 distinct CDR3 sequences, over 45% of them singletons. Points from the study as a whole: Diversity estimates from one million T cells were considered underestimates. The donors' CMV status was not determined, possibly confounding changes in expanded clonotypes.

The V end was cut by 0 bases, the J end by 1 base, with 11 bases between. Germline V gene data show CDR1 as SGHTA and CDR2 as FQGNSA. The CDR3 length is 16 residues. This clonotype was counted between two and nine times. Its antigen is as yet unknown. The sequence derives from an older woman in good health. Sequencing input: blood. The chain employs TRBV7-2 and TRBJ2-3; D not certain. CDR3 bases: TGTGCCAGCAGCTTAGCGGTGGGGAAACGCACAGATACGCAGTATTTT. As protein: CASSLAVGKRTDTQYF. The entire variable domain, with the rest obtained from reference TRBV7-2 and TRBJ2-3, is as follows: GAGVSQSPSNKVTEKGKDVELRCDPISGHTALYWYRQSLGQGLEFLIYFQGNSAPDKSGLPSDRFSAERTGGSVSTLTIQRTQQEDSAVYLCASSLAVGKRTDTQYFGPGTRLTVL.